The source of this TCR beta chain is a study of blood T cell repertoires in COVID-19. V dropped 3 bases and J dropped 2; count of bases not matched to a gene: 3. This CDR3 is built from 15 residues. CDR1 and CDR2 from the germline V gene are SGHDN and FVKESK. Only in-frame clones appear in the TCRdb table, and some are missing; sequencing was by immunoSEQ multiplex PCR. The sample includes 120,000 or so clones, roughly 88% of them seen just once. Sequencing used peripheral blood. The source is a man aged 35 to 55 with acute or convalescent COVID-19. The chain couples TRBV14 to TRBJ2-1, with TRBD1 matching over 8 bases. The DNA for the CDR3 is TGTGCCAGCAGCCAGACAGGGGTTCCCTACAATGAGCAGTTCTTC. It encodes CASSQTGVPYNEQFF.